A selection of T cell receptor beta chains follows, all from one sample in a study of control samples from healthy donors and cancer patients. Sequencing used immunoSEQ multiplex PCR; TCRdb keeps in-frame clones, though not all of them. This sample has about 150,000 clones; more than 85% occur once, and the top ten carry 3.2%. Sample: blood. The source of these receptors is a man younger than 40 in good health. The CDR3 runs from the conserved cysteine through the conserved F or W. The order of the fields is D gene, J gene, clone size, V gene, CDR3 DNA, CDR3 protein. A D gene is named only where the DNA matches it firmly. Size values are once, few and many counts, or a class for expanded clones, and some rows have none.

>-|TRBJ1-2|few|TRBV27
TGTGCCAGCAGTTTAGGGGGGAACTATGGCTACACCTTC
CASSLGGNYGYTF
>-|TRBJ1-2|-|TRBV2
TGTGCCAGCAGTGAAGCTCGGGCAGGGTTATACTATGGCTACACCTTC
CASSEARAGLYYGYTF
>-|TRBJ2-2|-|TRBV19
TGTGCCAGTAGTAGGCTACAAAGGGACACCGGGGAGCTGTTTTTT
CASSRLQRDTGELFF
>TRBD1|TRBJ2-3|-|TRBV6-5
TGTGCCAGCAGCCGCACAGGGGATAGCACAGATACGCAGTATTTT
CASSRTGDSTDTQYF
>-|TRBJ1-1|-|TRBV7-9
TGTGCCAGCAGCCGTCATGGGGGGCACACTGAAGCTTTCTTT
CASSRHGGHTEAFF
>TRBD2|TRBJ2-7|-|TRBV27
TGTGCCAGCAGTTCAGGACTAGCGGGACCCGAGCAGTACTTC
CASSSGLAGPEQYF
>TRBD1|TRBJ1-6|-|TRBV27
TGTGCCAGCAGTCCATGGACAGGGACGAGTTCACCCCTCCACTTT
CASSPWTGTSSPLHF
>-|TRBJ1-2|-|TRBV7-2
TGTGCCAGCAGCTTAGGGACCCCCTATGGCTACACCTTC
CASSLGTPYGYTF
>TRBD2|TRBJ2-1|-|TRBV11-2
TGTGCCAGCAGCCCCCGGTCCAGCGGGGGGGGGAATGAGCAGTTCTTC
CASSPRSSGGGNEQFF
>TRBD2|TRBJ2-7|-|TRBV2
TGTGCCAGCAGTGCCAACGGGGAGCGGGGGCGCTACGAGCAGTACTTC
CASSANGERGRYEQYF
>TRBD2|TRBJ2-1|-|TRBV7-6
TGTGCCAGCAGCCCCCAACCGGGACTAGCGGGAAGCTCCTACAATGAGCAGTTCTTC
CASSPQPGLAGSSYNEQFF
>-|TRBJ2-3|-|TRBV2
TGTGCCAGCAGTGACCTAGCGAGCACAGATACGCAGTATTTT
CASSDLASTDTQYF
>-|TRBJ2-1|-|TRBV2
TGTGCCAGCAGTAATCAGTACAATGAGCAGTTCTTC
CASSNQYNEQFF
>TRBD2|TRBJ2-3|-|TRBV10-2
TGCGCCAGCAATAACTCTAGCGGGTCAGGTACGCAGTATTTT
CASNNSSGSGTQYF